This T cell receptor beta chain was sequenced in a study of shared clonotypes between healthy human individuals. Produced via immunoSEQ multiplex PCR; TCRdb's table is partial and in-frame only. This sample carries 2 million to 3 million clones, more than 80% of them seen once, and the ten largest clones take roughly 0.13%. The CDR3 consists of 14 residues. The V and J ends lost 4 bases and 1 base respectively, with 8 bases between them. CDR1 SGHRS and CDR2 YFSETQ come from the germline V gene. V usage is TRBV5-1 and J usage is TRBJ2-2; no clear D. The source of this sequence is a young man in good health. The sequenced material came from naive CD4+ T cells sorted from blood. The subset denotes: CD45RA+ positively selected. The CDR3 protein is CASSMRQNTGELFF. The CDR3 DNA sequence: TGCGCCAGCAGCATGCGACAGAACACCGGGGAGCTGTTTTTT.